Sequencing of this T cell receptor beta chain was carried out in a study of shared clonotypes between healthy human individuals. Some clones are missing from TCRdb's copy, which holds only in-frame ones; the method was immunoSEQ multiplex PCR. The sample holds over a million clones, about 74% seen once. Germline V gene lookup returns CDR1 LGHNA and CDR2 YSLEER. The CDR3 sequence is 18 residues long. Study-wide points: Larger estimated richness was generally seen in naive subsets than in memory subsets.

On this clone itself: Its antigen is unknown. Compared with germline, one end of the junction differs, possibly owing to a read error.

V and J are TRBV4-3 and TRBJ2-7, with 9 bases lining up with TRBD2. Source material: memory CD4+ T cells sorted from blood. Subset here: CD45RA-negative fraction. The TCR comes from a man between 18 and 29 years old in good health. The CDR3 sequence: CASSRGLAISSSSCEQYF. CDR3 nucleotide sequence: TGCGCCAGCAGCCGAGGACTAGCGATTTCGTCAAGTTCCTGCGAGCAGTACTTC.